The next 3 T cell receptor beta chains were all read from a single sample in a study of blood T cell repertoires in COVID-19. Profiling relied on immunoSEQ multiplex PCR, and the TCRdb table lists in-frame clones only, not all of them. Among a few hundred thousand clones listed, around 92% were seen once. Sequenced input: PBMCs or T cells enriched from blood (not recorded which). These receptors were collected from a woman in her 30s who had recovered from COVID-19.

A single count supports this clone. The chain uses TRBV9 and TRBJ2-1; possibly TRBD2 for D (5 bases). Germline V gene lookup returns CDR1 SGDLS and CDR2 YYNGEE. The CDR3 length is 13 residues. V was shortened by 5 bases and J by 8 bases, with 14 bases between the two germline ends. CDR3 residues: CASRGPGSYEQFF. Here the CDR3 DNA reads TGTGCCAGCAGAGGGCCGGGGAGCTATGAGCAGTTCTTC.

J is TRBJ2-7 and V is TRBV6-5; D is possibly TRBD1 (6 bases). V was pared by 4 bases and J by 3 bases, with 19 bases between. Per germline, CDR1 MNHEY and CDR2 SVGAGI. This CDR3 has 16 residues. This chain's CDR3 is CASSFAGESLGYEQYF. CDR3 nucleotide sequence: TGTGCCAGCAGTTTCGCAGGGGAAAGCCTAGGCTACGAGCAGTACTTC.

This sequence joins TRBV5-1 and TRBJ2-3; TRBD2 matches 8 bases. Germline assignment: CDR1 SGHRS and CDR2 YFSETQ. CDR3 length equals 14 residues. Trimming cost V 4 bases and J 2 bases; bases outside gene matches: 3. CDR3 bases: TGCGCCAGCAGCGTAGCGGGGCACACAGATACGCAGTATTTT. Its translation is CASSVAGHTDTQYF.